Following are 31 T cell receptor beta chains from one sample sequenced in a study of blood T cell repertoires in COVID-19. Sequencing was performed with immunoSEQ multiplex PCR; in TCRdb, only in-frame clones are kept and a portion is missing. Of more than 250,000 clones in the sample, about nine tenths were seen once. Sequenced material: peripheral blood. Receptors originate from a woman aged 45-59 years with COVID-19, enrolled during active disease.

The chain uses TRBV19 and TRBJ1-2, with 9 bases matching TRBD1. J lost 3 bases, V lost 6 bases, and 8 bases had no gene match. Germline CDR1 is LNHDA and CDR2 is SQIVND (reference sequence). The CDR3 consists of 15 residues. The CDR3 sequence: CASRPQGALYYGYTF. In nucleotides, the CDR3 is TGTGCCAGTAGACCACAGGGGGCTTTGTACTATGGCTACACCTTC.

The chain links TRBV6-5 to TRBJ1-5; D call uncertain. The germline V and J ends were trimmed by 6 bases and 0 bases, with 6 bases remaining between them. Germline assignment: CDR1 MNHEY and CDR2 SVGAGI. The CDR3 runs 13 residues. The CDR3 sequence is CASRRDSNQPQHF. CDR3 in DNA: TGTGCCAGCAGGCGGGATAGCAATCAGCCCCAGCATTTT.

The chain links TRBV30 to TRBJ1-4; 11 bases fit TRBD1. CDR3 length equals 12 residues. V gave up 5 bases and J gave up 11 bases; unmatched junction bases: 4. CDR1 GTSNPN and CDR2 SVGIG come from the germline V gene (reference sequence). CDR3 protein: CAWGQGAYKLFF. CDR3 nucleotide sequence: TGTGCCTGGGGACAGGGGGCGTACAAACTGTTTTTT.

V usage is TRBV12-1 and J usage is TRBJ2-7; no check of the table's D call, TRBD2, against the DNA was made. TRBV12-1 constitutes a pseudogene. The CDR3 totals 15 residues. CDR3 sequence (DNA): TGTGCCAGCAGCTTTGTTCGAGCGGGAGGCCACGAGCAGTACTTC. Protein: CASSFVRAGGHEQYF.

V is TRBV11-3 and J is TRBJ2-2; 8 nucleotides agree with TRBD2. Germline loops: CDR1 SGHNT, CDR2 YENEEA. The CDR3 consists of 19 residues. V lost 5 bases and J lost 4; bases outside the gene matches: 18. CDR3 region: CASSSPPVGSGSVTGELFF. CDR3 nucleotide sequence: TGTGCCAGCAGCAGCCCCCCCGTTGGGAGCGGGAGCGTCACCGGGGAGCTGTTTTTT. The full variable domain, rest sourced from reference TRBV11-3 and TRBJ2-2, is EAGVVQSPRYKIIEKKQPVAFWCNPISGHNTLYWYLQNLGQGPELLIRYENEEAVDDSQLPKDRFSAERLKGVDSTLKIQPAELGDSAVYLCASSSPPVGSGSVTGELFFGEGSRLTVL.

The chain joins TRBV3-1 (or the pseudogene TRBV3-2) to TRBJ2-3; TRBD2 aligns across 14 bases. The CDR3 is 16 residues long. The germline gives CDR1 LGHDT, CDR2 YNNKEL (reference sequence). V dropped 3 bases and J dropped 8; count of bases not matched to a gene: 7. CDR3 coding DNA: TGTGCCAGCAGCCAGGGACTAGCGGGGGCCCACTCTACGCAGTATTTT. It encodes CASSQGLAGAHSTQYF.

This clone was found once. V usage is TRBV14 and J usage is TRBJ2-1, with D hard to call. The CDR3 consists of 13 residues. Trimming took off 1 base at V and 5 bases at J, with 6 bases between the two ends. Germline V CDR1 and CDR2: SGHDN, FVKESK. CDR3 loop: CASSQASHNEQFF. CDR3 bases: TGTGCCAGCAGCCAAGCTTCCCACAATGAGCAGTTCTTC.

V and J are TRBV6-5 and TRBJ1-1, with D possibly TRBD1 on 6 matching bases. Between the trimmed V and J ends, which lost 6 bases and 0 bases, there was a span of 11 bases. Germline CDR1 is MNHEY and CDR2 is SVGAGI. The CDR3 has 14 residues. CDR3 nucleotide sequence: TGTGCCAGCAGAGGGGGTCAGTTGAACACTGAAGCTTTCTTT. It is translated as CASRGGQLNTEAFF.

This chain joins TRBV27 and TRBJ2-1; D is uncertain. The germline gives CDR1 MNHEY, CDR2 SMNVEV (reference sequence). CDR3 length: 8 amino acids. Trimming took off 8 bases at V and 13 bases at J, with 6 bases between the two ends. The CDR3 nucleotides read TGTGCCAGCTCACTCCAGTTCTTC. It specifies CASSLQFF.

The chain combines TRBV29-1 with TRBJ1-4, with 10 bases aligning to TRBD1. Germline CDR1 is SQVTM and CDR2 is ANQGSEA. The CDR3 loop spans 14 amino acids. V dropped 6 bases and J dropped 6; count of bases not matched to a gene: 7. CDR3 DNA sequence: TGCAGCGTCCAGCGGACAGGGGGTGATGAAAAACTGTTTTTT. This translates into CSVQRTGGDEKLFF.

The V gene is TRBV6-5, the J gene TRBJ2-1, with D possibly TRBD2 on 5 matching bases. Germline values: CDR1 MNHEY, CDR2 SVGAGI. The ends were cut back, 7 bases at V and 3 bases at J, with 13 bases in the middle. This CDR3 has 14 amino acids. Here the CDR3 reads CASKISGYYNEQFF. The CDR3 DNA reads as TGTGCCAGCAAGATCTCGGGGTACTACAATGAGCAGTTCTTC.

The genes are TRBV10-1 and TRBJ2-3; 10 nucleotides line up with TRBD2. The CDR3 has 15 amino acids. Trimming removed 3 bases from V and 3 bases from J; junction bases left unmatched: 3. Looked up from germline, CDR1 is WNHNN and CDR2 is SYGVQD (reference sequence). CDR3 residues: CASSEASGRTDTQYF. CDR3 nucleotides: TGCGCCAGCAGTGAAGCTAGCGGGAGAACAGATACGCAGTATTTT.

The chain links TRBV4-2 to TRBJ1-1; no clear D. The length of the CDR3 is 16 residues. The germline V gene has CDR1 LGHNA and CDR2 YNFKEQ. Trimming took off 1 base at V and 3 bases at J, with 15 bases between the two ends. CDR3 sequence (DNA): TGTGCCAGCAGCCAAGCCCCCCGCCGGTTGGACACTGAAGCTTTCTTT. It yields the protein CASSQAPRRLDTEAFF.

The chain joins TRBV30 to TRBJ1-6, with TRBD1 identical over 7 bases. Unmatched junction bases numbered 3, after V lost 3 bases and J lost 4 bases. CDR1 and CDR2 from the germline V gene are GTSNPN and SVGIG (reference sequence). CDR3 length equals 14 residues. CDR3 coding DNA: TGTGCCTGGAGACAGGGGACTTATAATTCACCCCTCCACTTT. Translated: CAWRQGTYNSPLHF.

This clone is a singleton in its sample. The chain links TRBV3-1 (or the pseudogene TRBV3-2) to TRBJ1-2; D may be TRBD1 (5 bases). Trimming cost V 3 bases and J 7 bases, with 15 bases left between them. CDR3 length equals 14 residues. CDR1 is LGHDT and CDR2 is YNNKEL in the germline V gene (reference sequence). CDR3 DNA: TGTGCCAGCAGCCATCGGCAGGGAAAAGGTGGCTACACCTTC. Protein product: CASSHRQGKGGYTF.

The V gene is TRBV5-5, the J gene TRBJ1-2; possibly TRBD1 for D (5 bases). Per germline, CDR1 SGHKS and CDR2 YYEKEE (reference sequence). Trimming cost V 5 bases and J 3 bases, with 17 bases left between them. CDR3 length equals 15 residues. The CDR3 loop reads CASSRARWGDYGYTF. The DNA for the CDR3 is TGTGCCAGCAGTCGAGCACGGTGGGGGGACTATGGCTACACCTTC.

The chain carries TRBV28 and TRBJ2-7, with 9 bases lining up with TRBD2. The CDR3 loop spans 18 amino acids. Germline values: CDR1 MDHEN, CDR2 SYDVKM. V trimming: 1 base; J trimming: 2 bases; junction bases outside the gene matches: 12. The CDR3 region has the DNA TGTGCCAGCAGTTTATTTTCCGTCCGAGCGGGGGGCCCCTACGAGCAGTACTTC. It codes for CASSLFSVRAGGPYEQYF.

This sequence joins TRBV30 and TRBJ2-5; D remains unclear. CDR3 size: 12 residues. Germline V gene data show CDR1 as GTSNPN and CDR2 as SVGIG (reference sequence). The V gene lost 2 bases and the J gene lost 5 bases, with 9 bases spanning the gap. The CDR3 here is CAWSSGFETQYF. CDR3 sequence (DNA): TGTGCCTGGAGTTCCGGTTTCGAGACCCAGTACTTC.

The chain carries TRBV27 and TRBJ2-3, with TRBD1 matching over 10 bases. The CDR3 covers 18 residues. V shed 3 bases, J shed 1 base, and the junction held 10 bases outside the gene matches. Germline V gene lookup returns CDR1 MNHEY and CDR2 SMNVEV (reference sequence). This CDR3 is CASSFIPSTGGGTDTQYF. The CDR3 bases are TGTGCCAGCAGTTTCATACCCTCGACAGGGGGCGGCACAGATACGCAGTATTTT.

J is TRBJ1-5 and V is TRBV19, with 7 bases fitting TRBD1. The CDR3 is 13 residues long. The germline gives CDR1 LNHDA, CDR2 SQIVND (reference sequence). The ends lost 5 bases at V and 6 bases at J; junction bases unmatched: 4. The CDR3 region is CASSADRIQPQHF. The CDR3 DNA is TGTGCCAGTAGTGCGGACAGGATTCAGCCCCAGCATTTT.

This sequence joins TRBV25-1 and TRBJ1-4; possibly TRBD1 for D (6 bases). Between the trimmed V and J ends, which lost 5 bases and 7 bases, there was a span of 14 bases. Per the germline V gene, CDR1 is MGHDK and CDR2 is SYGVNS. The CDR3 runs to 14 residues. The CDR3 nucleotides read TGTGCCAGCAGTCCAGCGGGGGCAGGTGAAAAACTGTTTTTT. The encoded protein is CASSPAGAGEKLFF. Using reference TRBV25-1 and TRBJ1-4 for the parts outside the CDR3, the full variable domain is EADIYQTPRYLVIGTGKKITLECSQTMGHDKMYWYQQDPGMELHLIHYSYGVNSTEKGDLSSESTVSRIRTEHFPLTLESARPSHTSQYLCASSPAGAGEKLFFGSGTQLSVL.

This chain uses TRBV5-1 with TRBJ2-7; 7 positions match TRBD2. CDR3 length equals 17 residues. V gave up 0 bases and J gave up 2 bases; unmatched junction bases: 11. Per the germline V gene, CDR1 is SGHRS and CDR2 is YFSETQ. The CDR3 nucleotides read TGCGCCAGCAGCTTGGAGGTTGGTAGCGGGTCTCCCTACGAGCAGTACTTC. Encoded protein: CASSLEVGSGSPYEQYF.

CDR3 residues: CASSLLAASYNEQFF. The CDR3 DNA is TGTGCCAGCAGTTTACTAGCAGCCTCCTACAATGAGCAGTTCTTC. J is TRBJ2-1 and V is TRBV6-2 or TRBV6-3; possibly TRBD2 for D (6 bases). The length of the CDR3 is 15 residues. Germline V gene data show CDR1 as MNHEY and CDR2 as SVGEGT. Trimming cost V 4 bases and J 0 bases, with 10 bases left between them.

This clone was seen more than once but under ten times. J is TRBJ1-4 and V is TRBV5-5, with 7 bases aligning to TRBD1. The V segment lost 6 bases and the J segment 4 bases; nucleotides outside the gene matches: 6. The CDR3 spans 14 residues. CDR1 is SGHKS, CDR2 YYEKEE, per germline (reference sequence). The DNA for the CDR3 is TGTGCCAGCATGCCGGGACAGAGTAATGAAAAACTGTTTTTT. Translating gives CASMPGQSNEKLFF.

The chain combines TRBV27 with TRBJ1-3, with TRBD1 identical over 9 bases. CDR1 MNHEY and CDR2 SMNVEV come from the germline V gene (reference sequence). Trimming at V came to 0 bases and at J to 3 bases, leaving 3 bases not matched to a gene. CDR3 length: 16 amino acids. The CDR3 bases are TGTGCCAGCAGTTTATCGGCGGACAGGGGTGGAAACACCATATATTTT. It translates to CASSLSADRGGNTIYF.

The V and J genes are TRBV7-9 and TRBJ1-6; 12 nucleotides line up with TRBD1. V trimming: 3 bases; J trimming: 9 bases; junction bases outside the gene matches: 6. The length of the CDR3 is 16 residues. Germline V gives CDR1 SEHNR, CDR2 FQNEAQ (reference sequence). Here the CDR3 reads CASSFVPGQGASPLHF. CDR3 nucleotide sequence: TGTGCCAGCAGCTTTGTCCCGGGACAGGGGGCTTCACCCCTCCACTTT.

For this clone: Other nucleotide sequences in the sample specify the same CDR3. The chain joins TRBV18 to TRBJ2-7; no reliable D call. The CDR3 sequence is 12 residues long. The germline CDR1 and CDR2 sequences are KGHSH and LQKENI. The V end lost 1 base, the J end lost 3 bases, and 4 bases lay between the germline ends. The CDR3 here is CASSPLSYEQYF. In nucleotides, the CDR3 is TGTGCCAGCTCACCACTGAGCTACGAGCAGTACTTC.

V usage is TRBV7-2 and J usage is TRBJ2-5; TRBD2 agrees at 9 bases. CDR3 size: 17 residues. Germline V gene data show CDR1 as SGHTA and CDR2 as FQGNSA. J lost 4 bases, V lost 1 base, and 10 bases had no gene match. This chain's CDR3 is CASSLGGSAGGIETQYF. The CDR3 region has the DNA TGTGCCAGCAGCTTAGGCGGGAGCGCGGGAGGGATAGAGACCCAGTACTTC.

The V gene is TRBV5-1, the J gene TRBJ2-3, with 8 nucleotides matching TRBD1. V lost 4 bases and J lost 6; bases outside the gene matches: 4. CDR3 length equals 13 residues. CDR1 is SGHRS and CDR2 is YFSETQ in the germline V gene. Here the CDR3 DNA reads TGCGCCAGCAGCAGACGACAGGGGGATACGCAGTATTTT. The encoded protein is CASSRRQGDTQYF. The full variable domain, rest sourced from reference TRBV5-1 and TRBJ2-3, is KAGVTQTPRYLIKTRGQQVTLSCSPISGHRSVSWYQQTPGQGLQFLFEYFSETQRNKGNFPGRFSGRQFSNSRSEMNVSTLELGDSALYLCASSRRQGDTQYFGPGTRLTVL.

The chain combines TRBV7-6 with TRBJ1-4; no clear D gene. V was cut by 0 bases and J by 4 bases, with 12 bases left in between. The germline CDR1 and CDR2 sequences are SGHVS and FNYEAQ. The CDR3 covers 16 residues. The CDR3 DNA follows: TGTGCCAGCAGCTTAGCAAGGAGAGGCAGTAATGAAAAACTGTTTTTT. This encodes CASSLARRGSNEKLFF.

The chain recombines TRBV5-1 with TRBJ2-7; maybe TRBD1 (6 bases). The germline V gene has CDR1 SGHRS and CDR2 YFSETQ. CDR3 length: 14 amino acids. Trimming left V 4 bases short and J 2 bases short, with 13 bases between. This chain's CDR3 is CASSLGQTAYEQYF. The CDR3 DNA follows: TGCGCCAGCAGCCTGGGACAAACTGCCTACGAGCAGTACTTC.